Listed here is a single T cell receptor (beta chain). Antigen specificity is unknown. Trimming removed 0 bases at V and 6 bases at J, with 11 bases between. Germline CDR1 LGHNA, CDR2 YNFKEQ. The CDR3 runs 14 residues. This record comes from a study of blood T cells in healthy people across ages. The authors ran a second PCR of 7 to 11 cycles using a sample-barcoded 5' primer and a J-beta primer mix. TCRdb reprocessed the 5' RACE reads via MiXCR and lists one record per CDR3 protein. Counted here are 720,000 or so distinct CDR3 sequences, roughly 43% occurring once; the ten biggest clones make up 25% to 35%. Whole-study findings and limits: Long-lived donors exceeded aged donors in naive CD4+ cells and diversity.

The TCR was taken from a man older than 75 in good health. The chain uses TRBV4-2 and TRBJ1-1; D is ambiguous. Source material: blood. The CDR3 here is CASSQDPSGAEAFF. The CDR3 nucleotides are TGTGCCAGCAGCCAAGACCCATCCGGGGCTGAAGCTTTCTTT.